Presented here are 18 T cell receptor delta chains from one specimen sequenced in a study of delta chains in infants with herpesvirus infections. PBMC RNA was reverse transcribed using gamma-chain- and delta-chain-specific primers. TCRdb re-analyzed the RT-PCR reads via CATT. Of a few hundred delta-chain clones in the sample, around 15% were seen once. The specimen was peripheral blood, collected at time point 2 of longitudinal follow-up. The receptors originated from a human donor who was a Ugandan infant, either HIV-exposed or HIV-unexposed (not recorded which).

As concerns this clone: TCRdb's entry gives the protein of a much larger clone, which mismatches this DNA's translation at residue 4, likely from a read error; the protein reported here is translated from the DNA. The chain combines TRDV2 with TRDJ1; 13 positions match TRDD3. The CDR3 runs to 20 residues. The V gene's germline CDR1 is GEAIGNYY and CDR2 EKD. In DNA form, the CDR3 reads TGTGCCTGTGGCACCGTTGTACTGGGGGATACGCGTCCAGACACCGATAAACTCATCTTT. Its translation: CACGTVVLGDTRPDTDKLIF.

This clone was recorded a few times. TCRdb pairs this DNA with a much larger clone's protein that differs at residue 12, likely a read error; the protein shown was translated from the DNA. V is TRAV38-2/DV8 and J is TRDJ1; TRDD3 aligns across 7 bases. The CDR3 totals 19 residues. CDR1 is TSESDYY and CDR2 is QEAYKQQN in the germline V gene. CDR3 protein: CAHNSPVMTGDHRTDKLIF. The CDR3 coding sequence is TGTGCGCATAATTCCCCCGTGATGACTGGGGACCACCGCACCGATAAACTCATCTTT.

By share, this clone counts as large. The rearrangement joins TRDV3 to TRDJ1, with 9 bases matching TRDD3. Trimming took 3 bases from V and 0 from J; bases not matched to a gene: 14. The CDR3 runs to 17 residues. The germline CDR1 and CDR2 sequences are TVYSNPD and GDNSRS (reference sequence). The CDR3 DNA reads as TGTGCCTTGGATTTTGGCTGGGGGATGTCTTACACCGATAAACTCATCTTT. Encoded protein: CALDFGWGMSYTDKLIF.

Sample share makes this clone large. The chain couples TRDV2 to TRDJ1; TRDD3 aligns across 12 bases. The CDR3 consists of 17 residues. J gave up 4 bases and V 0 bases, and 8 bases lay outside the gene matches. The V gene's germline CDR1 is GEAIGNYY and CDR2 EKD. The CDR3 DNA is TGTGCCTGTGACACCGTACTGGGGGATACTTACTTCGATAAACTCATCTTT. Protein product: CACDTVLGDTYFDKLIF.

By its share, this clone is large. The rearrangement joins TRDV2 to TRDJ1, with 12 bases aligning to TRDD3. This CDR3 is built from 19 residues. Germline-derived CDR1 and CDR2 are GEAIGNYY and EKD. Trimming cost V 3 bases and J 2 bases; bases outside gene matches: 15. The CDR3 bases are TGTGCCTGTGACCAACTGGGGGATACCATGAATGTTCAGACCGATAAACTCATCTTT. This sequence encodes CACDQLGDTMNVQTDKLIF.

This clone is labeled medium-sized. The J gene is TRDJ3, the V gene TRDV2; 7 bases fit TRDD3. V trimming: 0 bases; J trimming: 0 bases; junction bases outside the gene matches: 10. The CDR3 totals 20 residues. Germline V CDR1 and CDR2: GEAIGNYY, EKD. The CDR3 DNA sequence: TGTGCCTGTGACACCGCTTCTGGGGGCTCAAGCTCCTGGGACACCCGACAGATGTTTTTC. Encoded protein: CACDTASGGSSSWDTRQMFF.

Only a few counts were recorded for this clone. This chain joins TRDV2 and TRDJ3; 13 bases line up with TRDD3. The CDR3 spans 21 residues. The V gene's germline CDR1 is GEAIGNYY and CDR2 EKD. V lost 0 bases, J lost 0 bases, and 7 bases stayed unmatched. The CDR3 loop reads CACDTGGTGGYGSWDTRQMFF. The CDR3 nucleotides read TGTGCCTGTGACACCGGTGGTACTGGGGGATACGGCTCCTGGGACACCCGACAGATGTTTTTC.

This clone rates as large (0.1 to 1%). The sample has other DNA sequences that encode this CDR3 too. The chain has TRDV1 and TRDJ1, with 10 bases matching TRDD3. The CDR3 loop spans 26 amino acids. CDR1 and CDR2 (germline): TSWWSYY, QGS. J gave up 8 bases and V 1 base, and 40 bases lay outside the gene matches. The CDR3 loop is CALGEPFPLPQVLGDYVCVNPPKLIF. The CDR3 DNA reads as TGTGCTCTTGGGGAACCTTTTCCGCTACCCCAAGTACTGGGGGATTATGTCTGCGTAAACCCCCCCAAACTCATCTTT.

This clone was seen a few times. The TCRdb protein, from a much larger clone, departs from this DNA's translation at residue 3, likely by read error; the protein shown derives from the DNA. The chain links TRDV2 to TRDJ1; 12 bases agree with TRDD3. This CDR3 comprises 17 residues. The V gene's germline CDR1 is GEAIGNYY and CDR2 EKD. CDR3 nucleotides: TGTGCCCGTGACGCACTACTGGGGGATACAAGGGGCGATAAACTCATCTTT. This codes for CARDALLGDTRGDKLIF.

In its sample, this clone is hyperexpanded. The chain's CDR3 is CAAFRRAFPSSGTGGYPYTDKLIF. CDR3 sequence (DNA): TGTGCAGCATTCCGAAGGGCCTTCCCCTCTTCGGGTACTGGGGGATATCCTTACACCGATAAACTCATCTTT. J is TRDJ1 and V is TRAV29/DV5; TRDD3 matches 11 bases. In germline, CDR1 is NSMFDY, CDR2 ISSIKDK. The length of the CDR3 is 24 residues. The junction had 32 bases not matched to a gene; V was cut back by 4 bases and J by 0 bases.

Details on this clone: The protein TCRdb gives is from a much larger clone and does not agree with this DNA's translation at residue 14, likely a read error; the protein shown here comes from the DNA. The gene calls are TRAV29/DV5 and TRDJ1, with TRDD3 identical over 9 bases. With 0 bases clipped from V and 2 bases from J, the junction kept 20 bases outside the gene matches. In germline, CDR1 is NSMFDY, CDR2 ISSIKDK. The CDR3 extends over 20 amino acids. CDR3 nucleotides: TGTGCAGCAAGCGCGAGGCTACCCGGGGGATACCGGAAACAAACCGATAAACTCATCTTT. Protein: CAASARLPGGYRKQTDKLIF.

This clone counts as hyperexpanded (1% or more). The V call is TRDV3, the J call TRDJ1; 9 bases are a match to TRDD3. The CDR3 covers 16 residues. Per the germline V gene, CDR1 is TVYSNPD and CDR2 is GDNSRS (reference sequence). The V and J ends lost 4 bases and 1 base, in that order; junction bases with no gene match: 13. The CDR3 DNA follows: TGTGCCTATAAGACTGGGGGAGCCCAGTGCACCGATAAACTCATCTTT. Its protein is CAYKTGGAQCTDKLIF.

A J gene of TRDJ2 was called, though the V gene was not. The CDR3 covers 11 residues. CDR3 sequence (DNA): TGTGCTAGTGCTTTGACAGCACAACTCTTCTTT. Amino acid sequence: CASALTAQLFF.

By share, this clone counts as hyperexpanded. Other DNA sequences within the sample encode an identical CDR3. The chain links TRAV38-2/DV8 to TRDJ1; 7 positions match TRDD3. The V gene's germline CDR1 is TSESDYY and CDR2 QEAYKQQN. The CDR3 loop spans 19 amino acids. CDR3 amino acids: CAHNSPVMTGDRRTDKLIF. CDR3 DNA sequence: TGTGCGCATAATTCCCCCGTGATGACTGGGGACCGCCGCACCGATAAACTCATCTTT.

This clone is large by share. The chain links TRAV38-2/DV8 to TRDJ1, with TRDD3 matching over 11 bases. Germline lookup yields CDR1 TSESDYY and CDR2 QEAYKQQN. CDR3 length equals 21 residues. V was clipped by 2 bases and J by 1 base; unmatched bases: 19. The CDR3 DNA is TGTGCTTATAGGAGTTACCGGCCTTCCTTTGGGGGATACGCCAGCACCGATAAACTCATCTTT. This sequence encodes CAYRSYRPSFGGYASTDKLIF.

This clone was seen only a few times. This likely reflects a read error, since a far larger clone is one base away. The sample carries other DNA sequences with the same CDR3. This rearrangement joins TRAV23/DV6 to TRDJ1; 8 bases fit TRDD3. Unmatched junction bases numbered 32, after V lost 6 bases and J lost 10 bases. CDR1 is NTAFDY and CDR2 is IRPDVSE in the germline V gene (reference sequence). There are 19 residues in the CDR3. Here the CDR3 reads CAVDIETVSPTGVWGRLIF. CDR3 DNA: TGTGCAGTGGACATCGAGACTGTTTCCCCGACTGGGGTCTGGGGGAGACTCATCTTT.

By proportion, this clone is medium-sized (0.01 to 0.1%). V and J are TRDV2 and TRDJ2, with unresolved D. The V gene lost 2 bases and the J gene lost 7 bases, with 13 bases spanning the gap. The CDR3 consists of 14 residues. From germline, CDR1 is GEAIGNYY and CDR2 EKD. This CDR3 reads CACDSVGQGAQLFF. The CDR3 DNA reads TGTGCCTGTGACAGTGTCGGTCAGGGAGCACAACTCTTCTTT.

As concerns this clone: A far larger clone is one nucleotide away, so this likely arose from a read error. The rearrangement links TRAV29/DV5 to TRDJ1; 12 bases line up with TRDD3. Germline lookup yields CDR1 NSMFDY and CDR2 ISSIKDK. Trimming took 1 base from V and 1 from J; bases not matched to a gene: 35. The CDR3 totals 26 residues. CDR3: CAASKSFFLAGTAGGYAFSFTDKLIF. The CDR3 DNA follows: TGTGCAGCAAGCAAATCCTTTTTCCTCGCGGGCACGGCTGGGGGATACGCGTTCTCTTTCACCGATAAACTCATCTTT.